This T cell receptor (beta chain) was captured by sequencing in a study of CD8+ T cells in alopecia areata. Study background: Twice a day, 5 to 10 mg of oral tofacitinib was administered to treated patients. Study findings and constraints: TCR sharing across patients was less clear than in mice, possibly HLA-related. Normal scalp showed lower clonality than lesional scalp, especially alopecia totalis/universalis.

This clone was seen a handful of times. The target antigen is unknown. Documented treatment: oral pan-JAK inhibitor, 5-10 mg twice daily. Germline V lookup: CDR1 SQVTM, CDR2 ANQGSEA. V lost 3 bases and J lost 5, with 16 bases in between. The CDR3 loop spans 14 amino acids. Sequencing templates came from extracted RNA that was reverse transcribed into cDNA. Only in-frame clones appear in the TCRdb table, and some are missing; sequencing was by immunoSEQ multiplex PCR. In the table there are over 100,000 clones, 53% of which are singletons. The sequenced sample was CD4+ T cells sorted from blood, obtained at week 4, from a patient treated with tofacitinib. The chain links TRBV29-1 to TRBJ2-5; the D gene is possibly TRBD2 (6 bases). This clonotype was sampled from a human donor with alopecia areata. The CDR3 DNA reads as TGCAGCGTTGAGGAGGGTCAGGTTGGGGAGACCCAGTACTTC. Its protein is CSVEEGQVGETQYF.